The T cell receptor beta chain under discussion was sequenced for a study of cytomegalovirus exposure and HLA in healthy donors. In its sample, this clone was seen a few times. Its antigen is undetermined. A multiplex PCR was run with 60 Vbeta primers and 13 Jbeta primers. The repertoire was sequenced with immunoSEQ multiplex PCR; TCRdb's copy has only in-frame clones and lacks some. The repertoire holds over 200,000 clones, 70% to 90% seen once, with 1.3% in the top ten. Study-level results: Among the most significant clusters, several appeared linked to common viral pathogens in a later analysis.

V shed 4 bases and J 4 bases; nucleotides not matched to a gene: 6. Germline loops: CDR1 GTSNPN, CDR2 SVGIG (reference sequence). This CDR3 region has 13 residues. This clonotype originated in a human donor in good health. V and J are TRBV30 and TRBJ1-1, with TRBD1 matching over 7 bases. The sequenced sample consisted of PBMCs. The CDR3 coding sequence is TGTGCCTGGACCCCCCCAGGGGGCACTGAAGCTTTCTTT. Its protein is CAWTPPGGTEAFF.